These T cell receptor beta chains were read from a single sample in a study of blood T cell repertoires in COVID-19. Here immunoSEQ multiplex PCR was the method, and the copy in TCRdb shows in-frame clones only, minus some. The data contain 150,000 to 200,000 clones, 70% to 90% of them singletons. The sequenced sample was PBMCs or T cells enriched from blood (not recorded which). These receptors all stem from a man aged 35 to 55 who had recovered from COVID-19. CDR3s include the opening cysteine and the closing phenylalanine or tryptophan. A D gene is named only where the DNA matches it firmly. Clone sizes are given selectively: once, few, many, or a class where the clone is expanded.

v_gene: TRBV19
d_gene: .
abundance: once
j_gene: TRBJ1-5
CDR3aa: CASSIESRNQPQHF
CDR3nt: TGTGCCAGTAGTATAGAATCGAGAAATCAGCCCCAGCATTTT

v_gene: TRBV18
d_gene: .
abundance: .
j_gene: TRBJ1-1
CDR3aa: CASSSYRVSSRTEAFF
CDR3nt: TGTGCCAGCTCATCCTACAGGGTGAGTAGTCGGACTGAAGCTTTCTTT

v_gene: TRBV24-1
d_gene: .
abundance: .
j_gene: TRBJ2-1
CDR3aa: CATSDFNQGYEQFF
CDR3nt: TGTGCCACCAGTGATTTCAACCAGGGTTATGAGCAGTTCTTC

v_gene: TRBV11-2
d_gene: .
abundance: many
j_gene: TRBJ1-4
CDR3aa: CASSLASGGEKLFF
CDR3nt: TGTGCCAGCAGCTTAGCTTCGGGGGGGGAAAAACTGTTTTTT

v_gene: TRBV5-1
d_gene: .
abundance: .
j_gene: TRBJ2-2
CDR3aa: CASSFQGNPGELFF
CDR3nt: TGCGCCAGCAGCTTCCAGGGGAACCCCGGGGAGCTGTTTTTT

v_gene: TRBV24-1
d_gene: TRBD1
abundance: once
j_gene: TRBJ2-3
CDR3aa: CATSDPGQGATDTQYF
CDR3nt: TGTGCCACCAGTGACCCGGGACAGGGGGCCACAGATACGCAGTATTTT

v_gene: TRBV24-1
d_gene: .
abundance: .
j_gene: TRBJ2-5
CDR3aa: CATSDPGTLQETQYF
CDR3nt: TGTGCCACCAGTGACCCCGGGACATTACAAGAGACCCAGTACTTC

v_gene: TRBV10-2
d_gene: TRBD1
abundance: .
j_gene: TRBJ2-3
CDR3aa: CASSERGRGADTQYF
CDR3nt: TGCGCCAGCAGTGAGAGGGGGCGCGGAGCAGATACGCAGTATTTT

v_gene: TRBV7-9
d_gene: TRBD2
abundance: .
j_gene: TRBJ2-5
CDR3aa: CASSLGGLAGVLQGTQYF
CDR3nt: TGTGCCAGCAGCTTAGGTGGACTAGCGGGGGTTCTCCAGGGGACCCAGTACTTC

v_gene: TRBV6-1
d_gene: .
abundance: .
j_gene: TRBJ2-3
CDR3aa: CASSDHEDTQYF
CDR3nt: TGTGCCAGCAGTGACCACGAGGATACGCAGTATTTT

v_gene: TRBV4-2
d_gene: TRBD1
abundance: once
j_gene: TRBJ2-1
CDR3aa: CASSQVTGTATYNEQFF
CDR3nt: TGTGCCAGCAGCCAAGTAACCGGGACAGCTACCTACAATGAGCAGTTCTTC

v_gene: TRBV12-3/TRBV12-4
d_gene: .
abundance: .
j_gene: TRBJ1-5
CDR3aa: CASSSGNQPQHF
CDR3nt: TGTGCCAGCAGTTCCGGCAATCAGCCCCAGCATTTT

v_gene: TRBV3-1/TRBV3-2
d_gene: .
abundance: .
j_gene: TRBJ2-5
CDR3aa: CASSQVGQGWETQYF
CDR3nt: TGTGCCAGCAGCCAAGTTGGGCAGGGGTGGGAGACCCAGTACTTC

v_gene: TRBV5-1
d_gene: .
abundance: .
j_gene: TRBJ2-7
CDR3aa: CASSSQSYEQYF
CDR3nt: TGCGCCAGCAGTTCTCAGTCCTACGAGCAGTACTTC

v_gene: TRBV7-6
d_gene: TRBD1
abundance: .
j_gene: TRBJ1-2
CDR3aa: CASSLGQGTTGYTF
CDR3nt: TGTGCCAGCAGCTTAGGACAGGGGACGACGGGCTACACCTTC

v_gene: TRBV2
d_gene: TRBD1
abundance: .
j_gene: TRBJ1-1
CDR3aa: CASSEFSGQGMNTEAFF
CDR3nt: TGTGCCAGCAGTGAATTCTCGGGACAGGGGATGAACACTGAAGCTTTCTTT

v_gene: TRBV30
d_gene: TRBD1
abundance: .
j_gene: TRBJ2-5
CDR3aa: CAWEPPGQPQETQYF
CDR3nt: TGTGCCTGGGAGCCGCCGGGACAGCCCCAAGAGACCCAGTACTTC

v_gene: TRBV5-6
d_gene: TRBD1
abundance: .
j_gene: TRBJ1-2
CDR3aa: CASSFVGQGVGYTF
CDR3nt: TGTGCCAGCAGCTTTGTTGGACAGGGAGTGGGCTACACCTTC

v_gene: TRBV27
d_gene: .
abundance: .
j_gene: TRBJ2-5
CDR3aa: CASSSYALQETQYF
CDR3nt: TGTGCCAGCAGTTCCTATGCCTTACAAGAGACCCAGTACTTC

v_gene: TRBV7-3
d_gene: TRBD2
abundance: few
j_gene: TRBJ2-7
CDR3aa: CASSRSGGYEQYF
CDR3nt: TGTGCCAGCAGTAGAAGCGGGGGCTACGAGCAGTACTTC

v_gene: TRBV7-2
d_gene: .
abundance: many
j_gene: TRBJ1-2
CDR3aa: CASSPQPGINYGYTF
CDR3nt: TGTGCCAGCAGCCCCCAACCAGGGATAAACTATGGCTACACCTTC

v_gene: TRBV27
d_gene: .
abundance: .
j_gene: TRBJ1-2
CDR3aa: CASSLRGNYGYTF
CDR3nt: TGTGCCAGCAGTTTAAGGGGTAATTATGGCTACACCTTC

v_gene: TRBV2
d_gene: TRBD1
abundance: few
j_gene: TRBJ1-6
CDR3aa: CASRDRANSPLHF
CDR3nt: TGTGCCAGCAGGGACAGGGCTAATTCACCCCTCCACTTT

v_gene: TRBV3-1/TRBV3-2
d_gene: .
abundance: .
j_gene: TRBJ1-2
CDR3aa: CASSQDERAGGYTF
CDR3nt: TGTGCCAGCAGCCAAGATGAGAGGGCTGGTGGCTACACCTTC

v_gene: TRBV27
d_gene: TRBD1
abundance: .
j_gene: TRBJ2-1
CDR3aa: CASRPRDSSYNEQFF
CDR3nt: TGTGCCAGCAGGCCCCGGGACAGTTCCTACAATGAGCAGTTCTTC

v_gene: TRBV5-6
d_gene: .
abundance: .
j_gene: TRBJ1-5
CDR3aa: CASRHWDTNQPQHF
CDR3nt: TGTGCCAGCAGACACTGGGACACCAATCAGCCCCAGCATTTT

v_gene: TRBV6-5
d_gene: .
abundance: once
j_gene: TRBJ2-5
CDR3aa: CASSSVNLPNQETQYF
CDR3nt: TGTGCCAGCAGTTCGGTTAACTTACCGAACCAAGAGACCCAGTACTTC

v_gene: TRBV3-1/TRBV3-2
d_gene: TRBD2
abundance: .
j_gene: TRBJ2-5
CDR3aa: CASTQRGEETQYF
CDR3nt: TGTGCCAGCACCCAGCGGGGTGAAGAGACCCAGTACTTC

v_gene: TRBV4-1
d_gene: TRBD1
abundance: .
j_gene: TRBJ2-1
CDR3aa: CASSRADRGSYNEQFF
CDR3nt: TGCGCCAGCAGCCGGGCAGACAGGGGATCCTACAATGAGCAGTTCTTC

v_gene: TRBV5-1
d_gene: .
abundance: few
j_gene: TRBJ2-7
CDR3aa: CASSLEGTLYEQYF
CDR3nt: TGCGCCAGCAGCTTGGAGGGGACACTCTACGAGCAGTACTTC

v_gene: TRBV6-1
d_gene: TRBD1
abundance: .
j_gene: TRBJ1-5
CDR3aa: CASSEGQGTNQPQHF
CDR3nt: TGTGCCAGCAGTGAAGGACAGGGAACCAATCAGCCCCAGCATTTT

v_gene: TRBV19
d_gene: .
abundance: few
j_gene: TRBJ1-4
CDR3aa: CASRGGRGKLFF
CDR3nt: TGTGCCAGTAGGGGAGGGCGCGGAAAACTGTTTTTT

v_gene: TRBV21-1
d_gene: .
abundance: .
j_gene: TRBJ2-5
CDR3aa: CASSNVSLAGGKETQYF
CDR3nt: TGTGCCAGCAGCAATGTGAGTCTAGCGGGGGGTAAAGAGACCCAGTACTTC

v_gene: TRBV1
d_gene: .
abundance: .
j_gene: TRBJ1-1
CDR3aa: CTSSQKAQGSTFF
CDR3nt: TGCACCAGCAGCCAGAAGGCGCAGGGGAGTACTTTCTTT

v_gene: TRBV5-1
d_gene: .
abundance: .
j_gene: TRBJ2-7
CDR3aa: CASSLYSTDVTDEQYF
CDR3nt: TGCGCCAGCAGCCTCTACTCGACAGACGTAACGGACGAGCAGTACTTC